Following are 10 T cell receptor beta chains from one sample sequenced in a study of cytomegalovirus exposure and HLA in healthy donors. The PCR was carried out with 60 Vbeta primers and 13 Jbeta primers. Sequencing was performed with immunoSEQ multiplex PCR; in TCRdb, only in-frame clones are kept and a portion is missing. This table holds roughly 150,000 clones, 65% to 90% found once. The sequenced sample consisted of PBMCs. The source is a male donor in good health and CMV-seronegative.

CDR3 in DNA: TGTGCTAGTGGTTTCGGTGATGAAAAACTGTTTTTT. Encoded protein: CASGFGDEKLFF. This rearrangement joins TRBV12-5 to TRBJ1-4; D call uncertain. The V gene's germline CDR1 is LGHNT and CDR2 FRNRAP. Trimming shortened V by 3 bases and J by 6 bases, and 5 bases separated the two germline ends. This CDR3 is 12 amino acids long.

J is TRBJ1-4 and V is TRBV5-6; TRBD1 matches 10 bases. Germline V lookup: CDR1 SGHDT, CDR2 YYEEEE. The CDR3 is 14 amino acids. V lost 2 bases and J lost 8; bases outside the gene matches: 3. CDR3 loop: CASSFGTGAEKLFF. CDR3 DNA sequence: TGTGCCAGCAGCTTTGGGACAGGGGCCGAAAAACTGTTTTTT.

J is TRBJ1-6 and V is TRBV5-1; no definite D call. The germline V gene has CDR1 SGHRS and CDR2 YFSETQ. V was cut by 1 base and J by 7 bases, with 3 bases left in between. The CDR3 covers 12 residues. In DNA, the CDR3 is TGCGCCAGCAGCTTGTTAAATTCACCCCTCCACTTT. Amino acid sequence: CASSLLNSPLHF.

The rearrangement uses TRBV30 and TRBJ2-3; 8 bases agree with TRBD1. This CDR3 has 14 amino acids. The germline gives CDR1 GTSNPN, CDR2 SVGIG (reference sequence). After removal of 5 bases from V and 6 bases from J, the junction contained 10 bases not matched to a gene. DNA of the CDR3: TGTGCCTGGGACGCAGGGGGCATCGCCGATACGCAGTATTTT. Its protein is CAWDAGGIADTQYF.

CDR3 DNA sequence: TGTGCCAGCAGCTCCTATACCGAGCAGTACTTC. It encodes CASSSYTEQYF. V is TRBV7-9 and J is TRBJ2-7, with unresolved D. The CDR3 is 11 residues long. Germline assignment: CDR1 SEHNR and CDR2 FQNEAQ (reference sequence). The V end was cut by 4 bases, the J end by 6 bases, with 7 bases between.

The CDR3 DNA follows: TGCGCCAGCAGACCCCCCGGAGGGGCAGAGACCCAGTACTTC. This codes for CASRPPGGAETQYF. This sequence joins TRBV5-1 and TRBJ2-5, with D possibly TRBD2 on 6 matching bases. V lost 5 bases, J lost 4 bases, and 15 bases lay in between. Germline V gene lookup returns CDR1 SGHRS and CDR2 YFSETQ. The CDR3 length is 14 residues. The full variable domain, in which reference TRBV5-1 and TRBJ2-5 provide the parts outside the CDR3, is KAGVTQTPRYLIKTRGQQVTLSCSPISGHRSVSWYQQTPGQGLQFLFEYFSETQRNKGNFPGRFSGRQFSNSRSEMNVSTLELGDSALYLCASRPPGGAETQYFGPGTRLLVL.

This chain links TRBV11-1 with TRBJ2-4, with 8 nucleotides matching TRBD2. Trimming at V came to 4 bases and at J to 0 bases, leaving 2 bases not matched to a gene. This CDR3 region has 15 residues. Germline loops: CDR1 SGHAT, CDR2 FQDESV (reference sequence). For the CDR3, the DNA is TGTGCCAGCAGCTACGGACTAGCAGCCAAAAACATTCAGTACTTC. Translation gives CASSYGLAAKNIQYF.

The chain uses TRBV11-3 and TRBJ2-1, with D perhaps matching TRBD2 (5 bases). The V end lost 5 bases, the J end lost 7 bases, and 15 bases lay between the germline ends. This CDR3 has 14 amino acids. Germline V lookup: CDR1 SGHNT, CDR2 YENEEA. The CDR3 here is CASSPGGVVNEQFF. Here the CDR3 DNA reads TGTGCCAGCAGCCCAGGAGGAGTGGTAAATGAGCAGTTCTTC.

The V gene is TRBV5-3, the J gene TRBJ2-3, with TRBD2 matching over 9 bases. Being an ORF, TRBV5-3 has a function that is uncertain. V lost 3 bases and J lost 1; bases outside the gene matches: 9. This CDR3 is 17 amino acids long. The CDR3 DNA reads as TGTGCCAGAAGCTGGGTAGGGCCTAGCGGGGGCACAGATACGCAGTATTTT. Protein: CARSWVGPSGGTDTQYF.

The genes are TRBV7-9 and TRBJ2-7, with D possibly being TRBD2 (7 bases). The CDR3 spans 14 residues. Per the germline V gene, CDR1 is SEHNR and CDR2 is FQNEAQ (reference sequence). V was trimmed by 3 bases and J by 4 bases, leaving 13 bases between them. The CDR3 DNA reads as TGTGCCAGCAGCTTTCGCGGGGGCGGGTACGAGCAGTACTTC. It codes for CASSFRGGGYEQYF.